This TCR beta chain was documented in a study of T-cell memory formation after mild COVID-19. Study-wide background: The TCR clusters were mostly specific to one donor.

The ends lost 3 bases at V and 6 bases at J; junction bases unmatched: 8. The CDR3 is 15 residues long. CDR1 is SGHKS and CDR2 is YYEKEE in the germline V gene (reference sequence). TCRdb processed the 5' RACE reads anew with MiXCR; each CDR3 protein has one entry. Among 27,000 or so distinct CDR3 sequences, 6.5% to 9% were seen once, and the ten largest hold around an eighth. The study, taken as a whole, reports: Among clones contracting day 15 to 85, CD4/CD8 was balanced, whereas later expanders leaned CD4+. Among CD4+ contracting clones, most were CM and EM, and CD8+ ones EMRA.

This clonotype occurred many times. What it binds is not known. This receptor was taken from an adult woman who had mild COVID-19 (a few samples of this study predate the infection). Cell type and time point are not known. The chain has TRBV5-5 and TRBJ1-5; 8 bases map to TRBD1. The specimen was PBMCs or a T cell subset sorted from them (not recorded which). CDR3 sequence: CASSYAGGAGQPQHF. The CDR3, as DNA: TGTGCCAGCAGCTATGCAGGGGGCGCAGGTCAGCCCCAGCATTTT. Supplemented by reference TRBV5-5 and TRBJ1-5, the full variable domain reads DAGVTQSPTHLIKTRGQQVTLRCSPISGHKSVSWYQQVLGQGPQFIFQYYEKEERGRGNFPDRFSARQFPNYSSELNVNALLLGDSALYLCASSYAGGAGQPQHFGDGTRLSIL.